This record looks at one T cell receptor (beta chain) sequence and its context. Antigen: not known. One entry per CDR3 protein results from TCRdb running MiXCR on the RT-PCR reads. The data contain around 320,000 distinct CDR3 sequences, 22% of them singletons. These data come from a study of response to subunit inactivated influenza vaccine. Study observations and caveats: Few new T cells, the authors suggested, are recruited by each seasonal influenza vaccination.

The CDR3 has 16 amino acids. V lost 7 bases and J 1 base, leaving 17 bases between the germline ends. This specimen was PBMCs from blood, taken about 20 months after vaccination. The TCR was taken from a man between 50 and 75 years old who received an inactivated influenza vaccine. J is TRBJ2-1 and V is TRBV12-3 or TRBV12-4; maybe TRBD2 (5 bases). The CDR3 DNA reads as TGTGCCAGCACCCCAGGAGGCGGGTATTCCTACAATGAGCAGTTCTTC. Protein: CASTPGGGYSYNEQFF.